This T cell receptor beta chain came from a study of T cell responses to AZD1222 COVID-19 vaccine. Study-wide points: All repertoire sampling was performed exclusively after the peak T cell response.

This table comes from immunoSEQ multiplex PCR, and its TCRdb copy is limited to in-frame clones, with some not included. Of 79,000 or so clones listed, approximately 89% were seen once; the top ten hold 5.3%. With respect to this clone: The antigen is unknown.

Trimming pared 3 bases from V and 1 base from J, leaving 5 bases between. The CDR3 runs 13 residues. CDR1 and CDR2 from the germline V gene are LGHNT and FRNRAP. The sequencing here drew on peripheral blood, taken 28 days after the second AZD1222 dose. The J gene is TRBJ2-3, the V gene TRBV12-5; D is uncertain. This TCR was recovered from an adult who received the AZD1222 COVID-19 vaccine. The CDR3 DNA sequence: TGTGCTAGTGGTTTTGGGGGCACAGATACGCAGTATTTT. It is translated as CASGFGGTDTQYF.